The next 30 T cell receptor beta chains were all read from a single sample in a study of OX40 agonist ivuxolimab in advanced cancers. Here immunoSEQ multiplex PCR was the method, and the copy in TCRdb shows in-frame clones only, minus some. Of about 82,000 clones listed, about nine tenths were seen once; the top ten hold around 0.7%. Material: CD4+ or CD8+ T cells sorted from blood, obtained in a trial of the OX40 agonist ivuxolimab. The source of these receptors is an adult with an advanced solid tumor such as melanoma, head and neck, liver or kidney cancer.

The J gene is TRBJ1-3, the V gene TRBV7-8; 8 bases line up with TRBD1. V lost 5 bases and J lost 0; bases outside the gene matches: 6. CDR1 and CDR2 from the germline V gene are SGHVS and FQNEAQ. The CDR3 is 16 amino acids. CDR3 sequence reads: CASSPGTGPSGNTIYF. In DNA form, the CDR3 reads TGTGCCAGCAGCCCAGGGACAGGCCCCTCTGGAAACACCATATATTTT.

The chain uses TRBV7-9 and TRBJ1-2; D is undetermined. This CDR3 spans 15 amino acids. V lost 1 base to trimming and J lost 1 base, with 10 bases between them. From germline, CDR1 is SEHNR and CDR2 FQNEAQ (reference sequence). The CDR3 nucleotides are TGTGCCAGCAGCTTAGGAGGCAGTGTTAACTATGGCTACACCTTC. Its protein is CASSLGGSVNYGYTF.

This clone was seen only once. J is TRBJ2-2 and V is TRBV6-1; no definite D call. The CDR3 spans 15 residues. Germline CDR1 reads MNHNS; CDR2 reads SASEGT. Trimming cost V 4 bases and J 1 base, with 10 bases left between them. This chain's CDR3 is CASSVGLVNTGELFF. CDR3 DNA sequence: TGTGCCAGCAGTGTCGGGCTAGTGAACACCGGGGAGCTGTTTTTT.

The CDR3 DNA follows: TGTGCCAGCAGCCCCGGACAGGGGGGCTACAATGAGCAGTTCTTC. It is translated as CASSPGQGGYNEQFF. The chain is built from TRBV11-2 and TRBJ2-1; TRBD1 matches at 10 bases. Trimming cost V 5 bases and J 3 bases; bases outside gene matches: 4. This CDR3 has 15 amino acids. In germline, CDR1 is SGHAT, CDR2 FQNNGV.

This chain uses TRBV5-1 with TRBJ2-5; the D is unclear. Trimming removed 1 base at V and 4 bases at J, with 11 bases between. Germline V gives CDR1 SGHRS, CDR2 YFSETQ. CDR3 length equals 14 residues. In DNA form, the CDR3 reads TGCGCCAGCAGCTTGAAAGGGCTTGTAGAGACCCAGTACTTC. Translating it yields CASSLKGLVETQYF.

The CDR3 region is CASIASWTGIGGYTF. The CDR3 DNA reads as TGTGCCAGCATTGCCTCGTGGACAGGGATCGGTGGCTACACCTTC. The chain links TRBV6-5 to TRBJ1-2, with TRBD1 matching 8 bases. After removal of 7 bases from V and 7 bases from J, the junction contained 14 bases not matched to a gene. The length of the CDR3 is 15 residues. Germline lookup yields CDR1 MNHEY and CDR2 SVGAGI.

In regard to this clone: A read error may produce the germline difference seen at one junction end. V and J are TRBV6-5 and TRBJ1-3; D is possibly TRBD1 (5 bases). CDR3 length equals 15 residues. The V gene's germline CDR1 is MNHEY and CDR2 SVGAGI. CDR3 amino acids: CASRYSTGPGNTIYF. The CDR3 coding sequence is TGTGCCAGCAGATACTCGACGGGGCCGGGAAACACCATATATTTT.

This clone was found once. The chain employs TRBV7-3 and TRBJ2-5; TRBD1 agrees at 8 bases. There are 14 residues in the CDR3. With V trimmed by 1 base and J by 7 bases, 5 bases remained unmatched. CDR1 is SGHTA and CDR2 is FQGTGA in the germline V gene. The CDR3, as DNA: TGTGCCAGCAGCTTAATGACACAGGGGGGGACCCAGTACTTC. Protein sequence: CASSLMTQGGTQYF.

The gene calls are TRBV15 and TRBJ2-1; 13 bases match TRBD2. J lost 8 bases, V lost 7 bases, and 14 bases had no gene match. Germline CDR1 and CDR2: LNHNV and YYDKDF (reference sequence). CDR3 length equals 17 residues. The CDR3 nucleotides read TGTGCCACCACACCGCGGTGGACTAGCGGGAGTGGCGATGAGCAGTTCTTC. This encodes CATTPRWTSGSGDEQFF.

The CDR3 loop is CAWSWTSGSISYNEQFF. The DNA for the CDR3 is TGTGCCTGGAGCTGGACTAGCGGGAGCATCTCCTACAATGAGCAGTTCTTC. The rearrangement uses TRBV30 and TRBJ2-1; 13 bases are shared with TRBD2. V was clipped by 3 bases and J by 0 bases; unmatched bases: 5. Germline lookup yields CDR1 GTSNPN and CDR2 SVGIG (reference sequence). The CDR3 covers 17 residues.

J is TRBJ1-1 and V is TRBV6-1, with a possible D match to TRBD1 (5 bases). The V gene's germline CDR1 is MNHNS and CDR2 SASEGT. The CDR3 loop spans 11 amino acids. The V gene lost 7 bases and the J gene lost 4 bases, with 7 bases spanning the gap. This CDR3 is CASIRGTEAFF. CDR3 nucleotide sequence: TGTGCCAGCATTAGGGGCACTGAAGCTTTCTTT.

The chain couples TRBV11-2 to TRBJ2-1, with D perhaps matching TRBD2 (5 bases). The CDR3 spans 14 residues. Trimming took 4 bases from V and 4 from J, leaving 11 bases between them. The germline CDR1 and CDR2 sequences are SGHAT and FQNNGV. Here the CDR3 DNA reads TGTGCCAGCAGCTCGAGGGCGGCTTACAATGAGCAGTTCTTC. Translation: CASSSRAAYNEQFF.

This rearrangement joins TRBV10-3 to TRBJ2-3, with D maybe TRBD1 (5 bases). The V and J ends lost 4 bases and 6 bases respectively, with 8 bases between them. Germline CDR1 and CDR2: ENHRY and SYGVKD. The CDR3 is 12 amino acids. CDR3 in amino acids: CAISVGPDTQYF. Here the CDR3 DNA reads TGTGCCATCAGTGTGGGGCCCGATACGCAGTATTTT.

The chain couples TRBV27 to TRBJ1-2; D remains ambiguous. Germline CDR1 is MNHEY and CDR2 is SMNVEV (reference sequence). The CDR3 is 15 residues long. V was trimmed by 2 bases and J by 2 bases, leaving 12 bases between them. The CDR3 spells CASSLHPVGNYGYTF. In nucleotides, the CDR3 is TGTGCCAGCAGTTTACATCCGGTGGGGAACTATGGCTACACCTTC.

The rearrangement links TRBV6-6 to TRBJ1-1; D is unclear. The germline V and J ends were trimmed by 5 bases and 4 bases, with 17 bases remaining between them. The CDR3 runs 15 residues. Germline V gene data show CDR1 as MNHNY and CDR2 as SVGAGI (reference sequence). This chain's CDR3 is CASSPPLELGTEAFF. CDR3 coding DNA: TGTGCCAGCAGTCCGCCCTTGGAATTGGGCACTGAAGCTTTCTTT.

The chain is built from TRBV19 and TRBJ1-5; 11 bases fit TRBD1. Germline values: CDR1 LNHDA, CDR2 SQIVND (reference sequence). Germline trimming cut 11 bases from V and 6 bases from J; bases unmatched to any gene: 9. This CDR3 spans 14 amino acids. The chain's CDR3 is CASSGTGGSQPQHF. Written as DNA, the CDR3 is TGTGCCTCATCGGGGACAGGGGGTAGTCAGCCCCAGCATTTT.

The CDR3 DNA follows: TGTGCCTGGACTGAGGGATTCAATGAGCAGTTCTTC. It is translated as CAWTEGFNEQFF. The rearrangement joins TRBV30 to TRBJ2-1; tentatively, D is TRBD2 (5 bases). There are 12 residues in the CDR3. CDR1 is GTSNPN, CDR2 SVGIG, per germline (reference sequence). With 4 bases removed from V and 6 bases from J, the gap between germline ends came to 10 bases.

The CDR3 reads CASSTGQVDSYEQYF. CDR3 in DNA: TGTGCCAGCAGCACCGGACAGGTTGACTCCTACGAGCAGTACTTC. V gene TRBV5-4 combines with J gene TRBJ2-7; 7 bases are shared with TRBD1. This CDR3 contains 15 residues. The V segment lost 4 bases and the J segment 0 bases; nucleotides outside the gene matches: 7. Germline CDR1 is SGHNT and CDR2 is YYREEE (reference sequence).

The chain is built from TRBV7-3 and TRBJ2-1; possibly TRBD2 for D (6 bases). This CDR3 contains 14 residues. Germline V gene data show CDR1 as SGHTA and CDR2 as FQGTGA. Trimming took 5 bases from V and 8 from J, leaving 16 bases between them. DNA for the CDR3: TGTGCCAGCAGCCTCGAGGGACTCTCCCATGAGCAGTTCTTC. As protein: CASSLEGLSHEQFF.

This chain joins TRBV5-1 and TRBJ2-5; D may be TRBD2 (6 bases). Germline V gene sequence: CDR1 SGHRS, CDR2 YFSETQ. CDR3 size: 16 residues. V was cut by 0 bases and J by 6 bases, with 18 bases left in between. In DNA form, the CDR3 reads TGCGCCAGCAGCTTGGTTTCTTCCGGGAGCGGTAAGACCCAGTACTTC. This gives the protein CASSLVSSGSGKTQYF. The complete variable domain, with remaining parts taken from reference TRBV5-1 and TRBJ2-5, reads KAGVTQTPRYLIKTRGQQVTLSCSPISGHRSVSWYQQTPGQGLQFLFEYFSETQRNKGNFPGRFSGRQFSNSRSEMNVSTLELGDSALYLCASSLVSSGSGKTQYFGPGTRLLVL.

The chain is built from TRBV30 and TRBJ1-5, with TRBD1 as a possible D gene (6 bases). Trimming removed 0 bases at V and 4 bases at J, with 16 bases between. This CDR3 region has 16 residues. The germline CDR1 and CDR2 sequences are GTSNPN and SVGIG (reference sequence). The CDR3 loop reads CAWSVRAGVGNQPQHF. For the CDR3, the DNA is TGTGCCTGGAGTGTACGGGCAGGGGTCGGTAATCAGCCCCAGCATTTT. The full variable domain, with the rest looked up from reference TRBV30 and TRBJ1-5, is SQTIHQWPATLVQPVGSPLSLECTVEGTSNPNLYWYRQAAGRGLQLLFYSVGIGQISSEVPQNLSASRPQDRQFILSSKKLLLSDSGFYLCAWSVRAGVGNQPQHFGDGTRLSIL.

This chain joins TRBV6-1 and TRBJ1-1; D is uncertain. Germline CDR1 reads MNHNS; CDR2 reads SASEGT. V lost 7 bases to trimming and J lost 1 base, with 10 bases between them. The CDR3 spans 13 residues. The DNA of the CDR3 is TGTGCCAGCAAGTCAGACAAGAACACTGAAGCTTTCTTT. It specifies CASKSDKNTEAFF.

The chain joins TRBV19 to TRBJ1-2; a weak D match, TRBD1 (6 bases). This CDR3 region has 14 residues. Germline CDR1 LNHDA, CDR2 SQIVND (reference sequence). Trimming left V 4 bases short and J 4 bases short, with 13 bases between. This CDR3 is CASSRAGDPYGYTF. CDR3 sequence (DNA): TGTGCCAGTAGTAGGGCAGGGGACCCCTATGGCTACACCTTC.

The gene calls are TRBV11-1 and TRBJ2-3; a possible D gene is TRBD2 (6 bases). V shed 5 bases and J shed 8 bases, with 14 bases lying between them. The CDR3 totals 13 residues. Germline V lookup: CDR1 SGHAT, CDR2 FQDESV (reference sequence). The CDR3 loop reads CASSHAGLTTQYF. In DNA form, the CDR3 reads TGTGCCAGCAGCCATGCGGGGCTCACTACGCAGTATTTT.

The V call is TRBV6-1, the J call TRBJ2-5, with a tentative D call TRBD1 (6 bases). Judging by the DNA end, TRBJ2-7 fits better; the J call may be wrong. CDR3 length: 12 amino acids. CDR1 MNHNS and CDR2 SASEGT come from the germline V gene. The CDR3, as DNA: TGTGCCAGTGAACAGGGAACCTACGAGCAGTACTTC. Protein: CASEQGTYEQYF.

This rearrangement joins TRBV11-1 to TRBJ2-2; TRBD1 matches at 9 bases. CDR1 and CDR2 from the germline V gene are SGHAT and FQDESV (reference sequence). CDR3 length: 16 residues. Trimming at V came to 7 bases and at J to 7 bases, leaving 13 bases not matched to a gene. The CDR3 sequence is CASTNPGTGNVGELFF. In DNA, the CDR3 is TGTGCCAGCACCAATCCCGGGACAGGGAATGTCGGGGAGCTGTTTTTT.

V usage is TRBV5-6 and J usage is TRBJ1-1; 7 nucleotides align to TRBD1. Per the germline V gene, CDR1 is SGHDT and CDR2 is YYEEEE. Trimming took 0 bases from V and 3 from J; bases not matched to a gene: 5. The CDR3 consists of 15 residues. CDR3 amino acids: CASSLVDRDYTEAFF. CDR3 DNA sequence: TGTGCCAGCAGCTTGGTTGACAGGGACTACACTGAAGCTTTCTTT.

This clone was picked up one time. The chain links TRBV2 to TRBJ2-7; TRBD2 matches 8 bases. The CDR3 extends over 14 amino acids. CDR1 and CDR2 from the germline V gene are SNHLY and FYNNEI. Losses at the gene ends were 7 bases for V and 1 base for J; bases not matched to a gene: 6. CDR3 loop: CASNERGRSYEQYF. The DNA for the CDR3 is TGTGCCAGCAACGAGCGGGGGCGTTCCTACGAGCAGTACTTC.

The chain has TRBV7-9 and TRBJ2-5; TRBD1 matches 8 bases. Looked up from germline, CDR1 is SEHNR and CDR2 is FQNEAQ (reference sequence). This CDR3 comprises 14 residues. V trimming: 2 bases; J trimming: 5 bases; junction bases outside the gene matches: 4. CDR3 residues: CASSLSGGRETQYF. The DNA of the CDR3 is TGTGCCAGCAGCTTATCAGGGGGCCGGGAGACCCAGTACTTC.

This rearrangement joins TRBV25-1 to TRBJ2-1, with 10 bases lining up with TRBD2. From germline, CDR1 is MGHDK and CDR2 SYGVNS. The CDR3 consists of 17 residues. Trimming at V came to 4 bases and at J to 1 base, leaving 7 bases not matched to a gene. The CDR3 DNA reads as TGTGCCAGCAGTGTTCCTAGCGGGAGCCCTTCCTACAATGAGCAGTTCTTC. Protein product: CASSVPSGSPSYNEQFF.